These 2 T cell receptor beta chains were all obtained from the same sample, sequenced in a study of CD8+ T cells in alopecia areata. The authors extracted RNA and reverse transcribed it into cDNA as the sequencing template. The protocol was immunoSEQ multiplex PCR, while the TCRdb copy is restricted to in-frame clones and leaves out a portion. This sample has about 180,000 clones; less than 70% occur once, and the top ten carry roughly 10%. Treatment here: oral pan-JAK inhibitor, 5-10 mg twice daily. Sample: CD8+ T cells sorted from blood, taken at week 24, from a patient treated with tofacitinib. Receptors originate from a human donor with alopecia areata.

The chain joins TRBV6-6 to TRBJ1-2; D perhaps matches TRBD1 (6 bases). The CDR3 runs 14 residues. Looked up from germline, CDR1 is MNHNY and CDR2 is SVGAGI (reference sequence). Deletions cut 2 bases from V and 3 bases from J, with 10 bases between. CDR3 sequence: CASSYADSHYGYTF. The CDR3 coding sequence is TGTGCCAGCAGTTACGCGGACAGTCACTATGGCTACACCTTC.

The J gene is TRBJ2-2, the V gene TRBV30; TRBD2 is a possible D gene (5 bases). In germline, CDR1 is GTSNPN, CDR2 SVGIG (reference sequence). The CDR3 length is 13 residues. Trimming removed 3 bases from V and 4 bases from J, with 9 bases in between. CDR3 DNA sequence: TGTGCCTGGAGCACCGCGGGCACCGGGGAGCTGTTTTTT. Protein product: CAWSTAGTGELFF.